The T cell receptor (beta chain) described here comes from a study of human T cells and chemical hapten exposure. Noted time point: patch test 1, 2 weeks after DPC sensitization. Treatment specified: therapeutic diphenylcyclopropenone sensitization with weekly scalp DPC. Each CDR3 protein gets one entry after TCRdb re-called the RACE reads with MiXCR. Among some 180,000 distinct CDR3 sequences, under 25% were seen once, and the ten largest hold roughly 6.7%. The CDR3 consists of 14 residues. Germline V CDR1 and CDR2: SQVTM, ANQGSEA. V was pared by 4 bases and J by 6 bases, with 8 bases of the junction left unmatched.

Source: whole blood, taken in connection with sensitization to the hapten diphenylcyclopropenone (DPC). This receptor was obtained from a woman in her fifties or sixties with alopecia areata. Some clones in this sample may be carry-over from other donors' samples. The chain links TRBV29-1 to TRBJ2-1; 8 positions agree with TRBD2. CDR3 region: CSVAPAGVGNEQFF. CDR3 sequence (DNA): TGCAGCGTTGCCCCAGCGGGAGTCGGCAATGAGCAGTTCTTC.